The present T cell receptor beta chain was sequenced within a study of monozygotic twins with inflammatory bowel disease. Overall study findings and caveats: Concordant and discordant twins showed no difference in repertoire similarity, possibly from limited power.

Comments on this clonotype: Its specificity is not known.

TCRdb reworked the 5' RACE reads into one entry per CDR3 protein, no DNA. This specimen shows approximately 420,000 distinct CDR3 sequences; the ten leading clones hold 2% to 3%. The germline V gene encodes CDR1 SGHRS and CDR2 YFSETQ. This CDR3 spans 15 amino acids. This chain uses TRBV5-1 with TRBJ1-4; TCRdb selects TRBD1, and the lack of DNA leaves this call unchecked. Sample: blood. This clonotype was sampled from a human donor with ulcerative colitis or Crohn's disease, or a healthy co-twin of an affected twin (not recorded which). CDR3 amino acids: CASSDLTGAGEKLFF.